Below, 21 T cell receptor beta chains from the same sample are listed, as sequenced in a study of T cells in Graves' hyperthyroidism and ophthalmopathy. It was RNA transcripts that yielded the amplified TCR beta CDR3 regions. A set of HTBI primers served as the primers for a first-round RT-PCR of the TCR CDR3. A single record per CDR3 protein comes from TCRdb applying MiXCR to the multiplex PCR reads. The data hold a few hundred thousand distinct CDR3 sequences, with about 14% observed a single time. The material sequenced was blood. The receptors were sampled from a woman in her 40s with Graves' hyperthyroidism that later progressed to Graves' ophthalmopathy.

This clonotype has a count of ten or more. The CDR3 region has the DNA TGTGCCAGCAGTGATCCCCCAGAGATTCGACTGACCTACGAGCAGTACTTC. It is translated as CASSDPPEIRLTYEQYF. The J gene is TRBJ2-7, the V gene TRBV6-1; the D is unclear. Germline V gene sequence: CDR1 MNHNS, CDR2 SASEGT. Trimming cost V 3 bases and J 2 bases, with 20 bases left between them. This CDR3 has 17 amino acids.

This clonotype was recorded at least ten times. V usage is TRBV18 and J usage is TRBJ2-1; D may be TRBD2 (7 bases). Trimming removed 3 bases at V and 4 bases at J, with 22 bases between. Germline lookup yields CDR1 KGHSH and CDR2 LQKENI. The CDR3 covers 18 residues. The CDR3, as DNA: TGTGCCAGCTCACCCCCCCAGGGAGGGGGAAGGGAGTACAATGAGCAGTTCTTC. It codes for CASSPPQGGGREYNEQFF.

This clonotype was counted ten times or more. The chain joins TRBV4-1 to TRBJ2-2, with 8 bases fitting TRBD1. The CDR3 has 16 residues. V trimming: 1 base; J trimming: 0 bases; junction bases outside the gene matches: 1. CDR1 is MGHRA, CDR2 YSYEKL, per germline. CDR3 in DNA: TGCGCCAGCAGCCAAGGACAGGGGACGAACACCGGGGAGCTGTTTTTT. As protein: CASSQGQGTNTGELFF.

This rearrangement joins TRBV10-3 to TRBJ2-6; TRBD1 might be the D (6 bases). The germline V and J ends were trimmed by 3 bases and 0 bases, with 12 bases remaining between them. This CDR3 has 17 residues. In germline, CDR1 is ENHRY, CDR2 SYGVKD. The CDR3 here is CAISEDRTSSGANVLTF. In DNA, the CDR3 is TGTGCCATCAGTGAAGACAGGACGAGCTCTGGGGCCAACGTCCTGACTTTC.

This clonotype has a count of ten or more. V gene TRBV30 combines with J gene TRBJ2-7, with 9 bases lining up with TRBD2. The germline gives CDR1 GTSNPN, CDR2 SVGIG (reference sequence). V lost 0 bases, J lost 4 bases, and 7 bases stayed unmatched. There are 15 residues in the CDR3. The CDR3 DNA sequence: TGTGCCTGGAGTGTATTCGGCGGGAGGGCGTACGAGCAGTACTTC. It translates to CAWSVFGGRAYEQYF.

As regards this clonotype: A single base separates this from a much larger clone, so it may be a read error. This chain connects TRBV18 to TRBJ1-4; 8 bases map to TRBD1. The CDR3 runs 18 residues. Looked up from germline, CDR1 is KGHSH and CDR2 is LQKENI. As DNA, the CDR3 is TGTGCCAGCTCAAAAAGACAGGGGACCCCTGCAACTGATGAAAAACTGTTTTTT. Translated, it gives CASSKRQGTPATDEKLFF.

This clonotype was found many times. CDR3 DNA sequence: TGTGCCAGCAGCTTAGCGGGAGGGCCGGGCGAGCAGTACTTC. This encodes CASSLAGGPGEQYF. J is TRBJ2-7 and V is TRBV7-9; 7 bases are shared with TRBD2. V trimming: 0 bases; J trimming: 6 bases; junction bases outside the gene matches: 5. Germline lookup yields CDR1 SEHNR and CDR2 FQNEAQ (reference sequence). CDR3 length: 14 amino acids.

The sample holds many counts of this clonotype. CDR3 DNA: TGTGCCAGCAGCGTAAGTGTAACGGACGGAGAGACCCAGTACTTC. Translation gives CASSVSVTDGETQYF. J is TRBJ2-5 and V is TRBV9; D remains ambiguous. There are 15 residues in the CDR3. Trimming took 1 base from V and 4 from J, leaving 14 bases between them. Per the germline V gene, CDR1 is SGDLS and CDR2 is YYNGEE.

This clonotype has at least ten counts. The chain is built from TRBV4-1 and TRBJ1-2; TRBD1 matches at 10 bases. The CDR3 runs to 16 residues. The V segment lost 1 base and the J segment 1 base; nucleotides outside the gene matches: 3. The V gene's germline CDR1 is MGHRA and CDR2 YSYEKL. The CDR3 nucleotides are TGCGCCAGCAGCCAAGTGACAGGGGGCTTTAACTATGGCTACACCTTC. Its protein product is CASSQVTGGFNYGYTF.

This clonotype was seen ten or more times. This chain connects TRBV20-1 to TRBJ2-6, with D possibly TRBD1 on 5 matching bases. Germline CDR1 reads DFQATT; CDR2 reads SNEGSKA (reference sequence). The CDR3 runs to 13 residues. Trimming stripped 7 bases from V and 2 bases from J, with 9 bases between. CDR3 sequence (DNA): TGCAGTGATAGGGGTGCTGGGGCCAACGTCCTGACTTTC. This codes for CSDRGAGANVLTF.

This clonotype was picked up many times. J is TRBJ2-7 and V is TRBV27; 10 bases are a match to TRBD1. This CDR3 comprises 16 residues. Per germline, CDR1 MNHEY and CDR2 SMNVEV (reference sequence). Trimming took 6 bases from V and 2 from J; bases not matched to a gene: 10. The CDR3, as DNA: TGTGCCAGCAGCGTCAGGGGGACAGGGGACCCCTACGAGCAGTACTTC. It yields the protein CASSVRGTGDPYEQYF.

In this sample, this clonotype turned up many times. The rearrangement links TRBV28 to TRBJ2-7; the match to TRBD1 covers 7 bases. CDR3 length: 14 amino acids. V dropped 6 bases and J dropped 3; count of bases not matched to a gene: 8. Germline loops: CDR1 MDHEN, CDR2 SYDVKM. The CDR3 protein is CASRSGQGVYEQYF. CDR3 nucleotides: TGTGCCAGCAGATCTGGGCAGGGGGTCTACGAGCAGTACTTC. Using reference TRBV28 and TRBJ2-7 for the parts outside the CDR3, the full variable domain is DVKVTQSSRYLVKRTGEKVFLECVQDMDHENMFWYRQDPGLGLRLIYFSYDVKMKEKGDIPEGYSVSREKKERFSLILESASTNQTSMYLCASRSGQGVYEQYFGPGTRLTVT.

The sample holds many counts of this clonotype. CDR3 coding DNA: TGTGCCAGCAGAAGGGGGACGAACTATGGCTACACCTTC. Translated, it gives CASRRGTNYGYTF. The rearrangement joins TRBV12-3 or TRBV12-4 to TRBJ1-2; D is possibly TRBD1 (6 bases). The CDR3 runs 13 residues. The germline V and J ends were trimmed by 6 bases and 2 bases, with 10 bases remaining between them.

This clonotype appeared many times. The V call is TRBV29-1, the J call TRBJ2-7, with D tentatively TRBD2 (5 bases). The CDR3 is made up of 12 amino acids. CDR1 and CDR2 from the germline V gene are SQVTM and ANQGSEA. Between the trimmed V and J ends, which lost 6 bases and 1 base, there was a span of 10 bases. The CDR3 DNA is TGCAGCGTCGGACTGACTTCCTACGAGCAGTACTTC. Protein: CSVGLTSYEQYF.

The sample holds many counts of this clonotype. The rearrangement uses TRBV7-9 and TRBJ2-1, with D perhaps assigned TRBD1 or TRBD2 (5 bases each). Deletions cut 9 bases from V and 4 bases from J, with 13 bases between. This CDR3 has 13 amino acids. CDR1 and CDR2 (germline): SEHNR, FQNEAQ (reference sequence). The CDR3 protein is CASTGLLYNEQFF. Written as DNA, the CDR3 is TGTGCCAGTACGGGGCTCCTTTACAATGAGCAGTTCTTC.

This clonotype was picked up many times. This chain connects TRBV2 to TRBJ2-1; no firm D call. The CDR3 is 12 amino acids. V was trimmed by 4 bases and J by 8 bases, leaving 9 bases between them. CDR1 and CDR2 from the germline V gene are SNHLY and FYNNEI. The CDR3 here is CASSGDRYEQFF. CDR3 sequence (DNA): TGTGCCAGCAGTGGGGATAGATATGAGCAGTTCTTC.

This clonotype was counted ten times or more. The chain carries TRBV28 and TRBJ2-7; D unclear. The CDR3 is made up of 15 amino acids. Germline CDR1 is MDHEN and CDR2 is SYDVKM. V was cut by 1 base and J by 1 base, with 11 bases left in between. In DNA form, the CDR3 reads TGTGCCAGCAGTTTATCCAGGTTCCTTTCCTACGAGCAGTACTTC. It encodes CASSLSRFLSYEQYF.

The gene calls are TRBV11-3 and TRBJ2-5; D call uncertain. Germline CDR1 SGHNT, CDR2 YENEEA. The CDR3 sequence is 12 residues long. Trimming removed 6 bases at V and 5 bases at J, with 10 bases between. This CDR3 reads CASSGDWETQYF. DNA for the CDR3: TGTGCCAGCAGTGGGGATTGGGAGACCCAGTACTTC.

This clonotype was picked up many times. The chain combines TRBV6-1 with TRBJ1-3, with D hard to call. The germline V and J ends were trimmed by 3 bases and 8 bases, with 5 bases remaining between them. The CDR3 totals 11 residues. The germline V gene has CDR1 MNHNS and CDR2 SASEGT. Here the CDR3 DNA reads TGTGCCAGCAGTGATATGGACACCATATATTTT. Translated, it gives CASSDMDTIYF.

This clonotype was seen at least ten times. CDR3 protein: CASSRRGQGYGYTF. The CDR3 DNA reads as TGTGCCAGCAGTCGCAGGGGGCAGGGCTATGGCTACACCTTC. The rearrangement uses TRBV28 and TRBJ1-2; 8 bases are a match to TRBD1. The CDR3 covers 14 residues. Germline CDR1 and CDR2: MDHEN and SYDVKM. V dropped 5 bases and J dropped 4; count of bases not matched to a gene: 6.

This clonotype appeared many times. The chain joins TRBV20-1 to TRBJ1-2, with D uncertain. Trimming left V 0 bases short and J 6 bases short, with 11 bases between. This CDR3 comprises 13 residues. Germline CDR1 and CDR2: DFQATT and SNEGSKA (reference sequence). The CDR3 DNA reads as TGCAGTGCTAGAGAGCTAGCAGTTCATGGCTACACCTTC. Its protein product is CSARELAVHGYTF.